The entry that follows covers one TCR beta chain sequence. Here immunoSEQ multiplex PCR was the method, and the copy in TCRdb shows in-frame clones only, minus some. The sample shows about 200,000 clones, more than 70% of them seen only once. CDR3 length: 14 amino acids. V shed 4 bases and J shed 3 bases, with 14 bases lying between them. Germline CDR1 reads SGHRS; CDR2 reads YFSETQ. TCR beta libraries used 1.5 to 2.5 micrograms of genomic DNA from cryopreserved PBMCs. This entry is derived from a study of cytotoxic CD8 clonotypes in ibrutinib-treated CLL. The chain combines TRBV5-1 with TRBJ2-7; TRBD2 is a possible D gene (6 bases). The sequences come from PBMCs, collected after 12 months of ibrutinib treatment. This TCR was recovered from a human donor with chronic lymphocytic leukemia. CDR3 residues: CASSGREPGYEQYF. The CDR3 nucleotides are TGCGCCAGCAGCGGCCGGGAGCCCGGCTACGAGCAGTACTTC.